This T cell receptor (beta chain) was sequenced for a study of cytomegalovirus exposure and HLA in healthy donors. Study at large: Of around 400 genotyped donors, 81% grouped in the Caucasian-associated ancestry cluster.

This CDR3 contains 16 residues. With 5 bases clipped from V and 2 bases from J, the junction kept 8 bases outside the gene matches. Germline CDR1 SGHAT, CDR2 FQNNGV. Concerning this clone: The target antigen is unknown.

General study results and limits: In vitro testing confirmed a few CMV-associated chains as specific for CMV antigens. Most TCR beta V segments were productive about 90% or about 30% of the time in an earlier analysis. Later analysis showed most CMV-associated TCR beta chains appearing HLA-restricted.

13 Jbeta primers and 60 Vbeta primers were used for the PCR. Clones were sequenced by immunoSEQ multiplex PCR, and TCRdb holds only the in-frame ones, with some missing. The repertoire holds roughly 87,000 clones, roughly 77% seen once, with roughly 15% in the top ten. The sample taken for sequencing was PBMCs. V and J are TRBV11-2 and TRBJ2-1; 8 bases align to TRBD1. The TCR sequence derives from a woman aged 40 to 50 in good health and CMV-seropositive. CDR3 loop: CASSHKTGEAYNEQFF. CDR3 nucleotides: TGTGCCAGCAGCCACAAGACAGGGGAAGCCTACAATGAGCAGTTCTTC.